The present entry profiles one T cell receptor beta chain with its context. This entry comes from a study of cytomegalovirus exposure and HLA in healthy donors. About the study: A preliminary data release comprised tens of millions of unique TCRs obtained from HLA-typed donors. Out of a few hundred genotyped donors, approximately 84% belonged to the Caucasian-associated ancestry cluster.

This CDR3 comprises 13 residues. The germline V gene encodes CDR1 LNHDA and CDR2 SQIVND (reference sequence). The germline V and J ends were trimmed by 1 base and 6 bases, with 10 bases remaining between them. These donors counted as nominally healthy when sampled, but unrecorded immune exposures were likely. Vbeta (60) and Jbeta (13) primers were used in the PCR. Measured with immunoSEQ multiplex PCR; TCRdb has only the in-frame clones, and not every one. The data show about 83,000 clones, with about four fifths seen just once and 1.5% to 2% held by the top ten. The sequence came from a woman under 40 in good health and CMV-seronegative. The chain has TRBV19 and TRBJ2-7, with D hard to call. The material sequenced was PBMCs. CDR3 in amino acids: CASSIGGGIEQYF. The CDR3 nucleotides read TGTGCCAGTAGTATAGGAGGCGGCATCGAGCAGTACTTC. The variable domain in full, with the rest retrieved from reference TRBV19 and TRBJ2-7, is DGGITQSPKYLFRKEGQNVTLSCEQNLNHDAMYWYRQDPGQGLRLIYYSQIVNDFQKGDIAEGYSVSREKKESFPLTVTSAQKNPTAFYLCASSIGGGIEQYFGPGTRLTVT.